The next 21 T cell receptor beta chains were all read from a single sample in a study of beta chain features in type 1 diabetes. What was sequenced were expressed TCRB transcripts, since all of the isolated RNA had been reverse transcribed. TCRdb's table, derived via immunoSEQ multiplex PCR, lists solely in-frame clones and lacks some. The top ten hold around 0.1% of the sample, which has hundreds of thousands of clones, about 16% seen once. Sequencing was performed on naive CD4+ T cells from blood. All receptors derive from a man in his late teens or twenties in good health.

The rearrangement joins TRBV5-1 to TRBJ2-2, with unresolved D. Germline assignment: CDR1 SGHRS and CDR2 YFSETQ. The V gene lost 7 bases and the J gene lost 0 bases, with 13 bases spanning the gap. The CDR3 covers 15 residues. In DNA, the CDR3 is TGCGCCAGCTCTCCAGGTGTAGCGAACACCGGGGAGCTGTTTTTT. Its protein is CASSPGVANTGELFF.

V and J are TRBV27 and TRBJ2-7, with 9 bases identical to TRBD1. This CDR3 has 13 residues. Germline V gene lookup returns CDR1 MNHEY and CDR2 SMNVEV (reference sequence). The J segment lost 9 bases and the V segment lost 3 bases, leaving 6 bases of the junction unmatched. CDR3 region: CASSFRDRVRQYF. The CDR3 coding sequence is TGTGCCAGCAGTTTCCGGGACAGGGTAAGGCAGTACTTC.

V is TRBV5-4 and J is TRBJ2-5, with 12 bases aligning to TRBD2. The length of the CDR3 is 15 residues. The germline V gene encodes CDR1 SGHNT and CDR2 YYREEE (reference sequence). The V and J ends lost 4 bases and 9 bases, in that order; junction bases with no gene match: 10. In DNA form, the CDR3 reads TGTGCCAGCAGCGTGGGGACTAGCGGGTCACTACCCCAGTACTTC. Residues: CASSVGTSGSLPQYF.

This clone was found a few times. V is TRBV7-2 and J is TRBJ2-3; TRBD1 is a possible D gene (6 bases). Germline V lookup: CDR1 SGHTA, CDR2 FQGNSA. The length of the CDR3 is 16 residues. V gave up 3 bases and J gave up 6 bases, with 19 bases separating them. CDR3 amino acids: CASSFAGQRGWDTQYF. Written as DNA, the CDR3 is TGTGCCAGCAGCTTCGCAGGACAGAGGGGGTGGGATACGCAGTATTTT.

The table lists this clone with a few counts. The chain couples TRBV5-4 to TRBJ1-1; D uncertain. This CDR3 is 12 amino acids long. Deletions cut 5 bases from V and 6 bases from J, with 11 bases between. CDR1 SGHNT and CDR2 YYREEE come from the germline V gene (reference sequence). DNA of the CDR3: TGTGCCAGCAGTCTTCCCGGGGCTGAAGCTTTCTTT. This sequence encodes CASSLPGAEAFF.

This rearrangement joins TRBV28 to TRBJ2-1, with no clear D. This CDR3 has 19 amino acids. V shed 2 bases and J shed 1 base, with 21 bases lying between them. The germline V gene has CDR1 MDHEN and CDR2 SYDVKM. The CDR3 here is CASSLVRKPAQASYNEQFF. CDR3 nucleotide sequence: TGTGCCAGCAGTTTAGTTCGAAAGCCGGCCCAGGCTTCCTACAATGAGCAGTTCTTC.

This clone turned up a few times. This chain uses TRBV5-1 with TRBJ2-1; D remains unclear. This CDR3 is built from 12 residues. Germline lookup yields CDR1 SGHRS and CDR2 YFSETQ. Trimming removed 0 bases from V and 12 bases from J, with 10 bases in between. The CDR3 DNA reads TGCGCCAGCAGCTTGGAAGGGCTGTGGCAGTTCTTC. Its translation is CASSLEGLWQFF. The full variable domain, with the rest looked up from reference TRBV5-1 and TRBJ2-1, is KAGVTQTPRYLIKTRGQQVTLSCSPISGHRSVSWYQQTPGQGLQFLFEYFSETQRNKGNFPGRFSGRQFSNSRSEMNVSTLELGDSALYLCASSLEGLWQFFGPGTRLTVL.

V gene TRBV4-2 combines with J gene TRBJ1-5; D perhaps matches TRBD1 (5 bases). Deletions cut 1 base from V and 2 bases from J, with 9 bases between. Germline assignment: CDR1 LGHNA and CDR2 YNFKEQ. The CDR3 length is 15 residues. CDR3 in amino acids: CASSQGGTRNQPQHF. CDR3 sequence (DNA): TGTGCCAGCAGCCAAGGTGGGACGCGCAATCAGCCCCAGCATTTT.

This clone was found a few times. The chain employs TRBV5-1 and TRBJ2-1, with D uncertain. Germline-derived CDR1 and CDR2 are SGHRS and YFSETQ. Trimming stripped 0 bases from V and 0 bases from J, with 16 bases between. The CDR3 runs 18 residues. The CDR3 DNA is TGCGCCAGCAGCTTGGCCGAATCGAAGCGTAGCTCCTACAATGAGCAGTTCTTC. Translation: CASSLAESKRSSYNEQFF. Full variable domain (missing parts from reference TRBV5-1 and TRBJ2-1): KAGVTQTPRYLIKTRGQQVTLSCSPISGHRSVSWYQQTPGQGLQFLFEYFSETQRNKGNFPGRFSGRQFSNSRSEMNVSTLELGDSALYLCASSLAESKRSSYNEQFFGPGTRLTVL.

The chain recombines TRBV7-8 with TRBJ1-6; D not resolved. Trimming shortened V by 4 bases and J by 8 bases, and 18 bases separated the two germline ends. CDR1 and CDR2 from the germline V gene are SGHVS and FQNEAQ. CDR3 size: 16 residues. The DNA for the CDR3 is TGTGCCAGCAGCTCTCGACTCACCAAAGGCGATTCACCCCTCCACTTT. It encodes CASSSRLTKGDSPLHF.

The rearrangement links TRBV9 to TRBJ1-3, with 8 bases fitting TRBD1. Germline V gives CDR1 SGDLS, CDR2 YYNGEE. Unmatched junction bases numbered 8, after V lost 2 bases and J lost 4 bases. The CDR3 runs 16 residues. The CDR3 DNA sequence: TGTGCCAGCAGCGTGGGCCAGGGGGCGAACGGAAACACCATATATTTT. This translates into CASSVGQGANGNTIYF.

This clone was recorded a few times. The gene calls are TRBV27 and TRBJ1-1; 7 bases match TRBD1. Germline V CDR1 and CDR2: MNHEY, SMNVEV (reference sequence). V lost 5 bases, J lost 1 base, and 7 bases stayed unmatched. The CDR3 length is 15 residues. In nucleotides, the CDR3 is TGTGCCAGCAGTACCACAGGGGCGGGGAACACTGAAGCTTTCTTT. Amino acid sequence: CASSTTGAGNTEAFF.

This clone was detected only a few times. In this CDR3 the conserved last residue, phenylalanine or tryptophan, is missing, so a read error is likely. No DNA is shown, since the ends of the CDR3 on it are uncertain; the CDR3 is the one TCRdb lists. The chain links TRBV15 to TRBJ1-2. Germline CDR1 is LNHNV and CDR2 is YYDKDF (reference sequence). A total of 12 residues make up the CDR3, ends included. CDR3 in amino acids: CATSRDRGIQHL.

This clone has a handful of counts. This rearrangement joins TRBV10-3 to TRBJ2-6; possible D gene TRBD1, 6 bases. The CDR3 consists of 15 residues. The germline V gene has CDR1 ENHRY and CDR2 SYGVKD. Trimming cost V 7 bases and J 2 bases, with 12 bases left between them. CDR3 DNA sequence: TGTGCCATCACAGGGGCGGAAGCTGGGGCCAACGTCCTGACTTTC. Its translation is CAITGAEAGANVLTF.

V is TRBV28 and J is TRBJ1-5; D is possibly TRBD1 (6 bases). Germline-derived CDR1 and CDR2 are MDHEN and SYDVKM. This CDR3 spans 12 amino acids. V lost 11 bases and J lost 6, with 14 bases in between. The CDR3 sequence: CAEGGQGQPQHF. CDR3 bases: TGTGCCGAGGGGGGGCAGGGTCAGCCCCAGCATTTT.

The J gene is TRBJ2-7, the V gene TRBV4-2; D not certain. CDR3 length: 15 residues. The germline V gene encodes CDR1 LGHNA and CDR2 YNFKEQ. Between the trimmed V and J ends, which lost 1 base and 0 bases, there was a span of 10 bases. CDR3 nucleotide sequence: TGTGCCAGCAGCCAAGGGATTGAGAGCTCCTACGAGCAGTACTTC. It specifies CASSQGIESSYEQYF.

This clone appeared a few times. The rearrangement uses TRBV7-2 and TRBJ2-7, with TRBD1 as a possible D gene (5 bases). Between the trimmed V and J ends, which lost 6 bases and 2 bases, there was a span of 11 bases. Germline CDR1 is SGHTA and CDR2 is FQGNSA. The CDR3 loop spans 13 amino acids. Written as DNA, the CDR3 is TGTGCCAGCAGATCCAGGGTAGCCTACGAGCAGTACTTC. This translates into CASRSRVAYEQYF.

This clone was observed a few times. The gene calls are TRBV18 and TRBJ2-7; perhaps TRBD2 as D (8 bases). Deletions cut 6 bases from V and 3 bases from J, with 24 bases between. This CDR3 comprises 17 residues. Per the germline V gene, CDR1 is KGHSH and CDR2 is LQKENI. The CDR3 coding sequence is TGTGCCAGCTCCCAGGGGGTTGGCGGGAGGACGAGCTACGAGCAGTACTTC. Its translation is CASSQGVGGRTSYEQYF. Complete variable domain (other parts from reference TRBV18 and TRBJ2-7): NAGVMQNPRHLVRRRGQEARLRCSPMKGHSHVYWYRQLPEEGLKFMVYLQKENIIDESGMPKERFSAEFPKEGPSILRIQQVVRGDSAAYFCASSQGVGGRTSYEQYFGPGTRLTVT.

This clone was picked up a small number of times. This chain uses TRBV7-2 with TRBJ2-7; unclear D gene. This CDR3 contains 15 residues. Germline lookup yields CDR1 SGHTA and CDR2 FQGNSA. V was trimmed by 5 bases and J by 2 bases, leaving 16 bases between them. CDR3 in DNA: TGTGCCAGCAGCCGCGGTCCGATAAGTACCTACGAGCAGTACTTC. This sequence encodes CASSRGPISTYEQYF.

The chain uses TRBV5-6 and TRBJ1-1; D uncertain. This CDR3 has 13 amino acids. Trimming shortened V by 6 bases and J by 0 bases, and 9 bases separated the two germline ends. Per germline, CDR1 SGHDT and CDR2 YYEEEE. The CDR3 DNA reads as TGTGCCAGCACCCTGCGGATGAACACTGAAGCTTTCTTT. Translation: CASTLRMNTEAFF.

The rearrangement links TRBV27 to TRBJ1-5; weak D call: TRBD1 (6 bases). The V and J ends lost 8 bases and 1 base respectively, with 18 bases between them. This CDR3 is built from 16 residues. Germline-derived CDR1 and CDR2 are MNHEY and SMNVEV (reference sequence). The chain's CDR3 is CASYPRGPGSNQPQHF. Here the CDR3 DNA reads TGTGCCAGCTACCCCAGGGGTCCAGGGAGCAATCAGCCCCAGCATTTT.